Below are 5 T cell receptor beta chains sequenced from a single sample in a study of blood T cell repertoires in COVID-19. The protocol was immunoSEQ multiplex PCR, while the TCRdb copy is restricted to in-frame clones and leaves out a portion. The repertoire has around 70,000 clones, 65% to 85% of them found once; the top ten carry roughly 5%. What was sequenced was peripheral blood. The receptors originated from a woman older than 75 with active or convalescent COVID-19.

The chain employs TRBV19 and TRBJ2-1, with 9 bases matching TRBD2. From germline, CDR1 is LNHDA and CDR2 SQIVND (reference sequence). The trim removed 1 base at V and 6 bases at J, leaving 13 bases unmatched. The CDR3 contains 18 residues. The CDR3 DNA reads TGTGCCAGTAGTATAGGGGGGTGGACTAGCGCCCGGGCCAATGAGCAGTTCTTC. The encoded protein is CASSIGGWTSARANEQFF.

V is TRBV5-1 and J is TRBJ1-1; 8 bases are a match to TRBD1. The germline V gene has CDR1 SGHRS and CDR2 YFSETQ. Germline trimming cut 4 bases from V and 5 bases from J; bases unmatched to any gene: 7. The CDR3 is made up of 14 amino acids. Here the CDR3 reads CASSPGQGRTEAFF. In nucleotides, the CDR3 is TGCGCCAGCAGCCCCGGACAGGGCCGAACTGAAGCTTTCTTT.

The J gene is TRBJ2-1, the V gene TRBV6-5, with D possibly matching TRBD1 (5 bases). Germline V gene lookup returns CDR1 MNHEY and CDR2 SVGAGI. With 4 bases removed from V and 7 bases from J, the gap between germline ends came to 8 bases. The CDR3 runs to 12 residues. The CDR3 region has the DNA TGTGCCAGCAGTTTGAAGGGGAATGAGCAGTTCTTC. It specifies CASSLKGNEQFF.

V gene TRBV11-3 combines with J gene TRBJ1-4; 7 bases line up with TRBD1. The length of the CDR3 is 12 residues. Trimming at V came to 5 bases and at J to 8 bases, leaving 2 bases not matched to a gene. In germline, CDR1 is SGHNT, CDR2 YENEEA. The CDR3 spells CASSPGGEKLFF. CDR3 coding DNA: TGTGCCAGCAGCCCAGGGGGGGAAAAACTGTTTTTT.

CDR3 DNA: TGTGCCAGCAGCCCCGCGGGAGGGTCCGGCACTGAAGCTTTCTTT. Protein product: CASSPAGGSGTEAFF. The rearrangement uses TRBV11-3 and TRBJ1-1; D uncertain. The V end was cut by 5 bases, the J end by 4 bases, with 17 bases between. CDR1 SGHNT and CDR2 YENEEA come from the germline V gene. CDR3 size: 15 residues.